This entry features one TCR beta chain sequence. Its antigen is still unknown. The sample originates from a study of cytomegalovirus exposure and HLA in healthy donors. Use of 60 Vbeta and 13 Jbeta primers characterized the PCR. Original data processing: Roughly 12 million of 80 million to 85 million unique TCR beta chains were shared, per a later count. The method was immunoSEQ multiplex PCR; TCRdb's version includes in-frame clones alone and lacks a portion of them. From that table come the V and J calls and clone size; the DNA was used to work out D and trimming. This sample has 65,000 to 95,000 clones, with over 70% found just once. Study-wide points: A further, later analysis showed that HLA-associated TCR beta chains (compared with equally common others) were more clonally expanded. Donor immune exposure was known only as CMV serostatus. Roughly uniform depth of sequencing across donors was assumed in presence/absence analyses.

Sequences were obtained from PBMCs. The receptor's source is a male donor in good health and CMV-seropositive.

The CDR3 region has the DNA TGTGCCAGCGCCCGCCGGGGGGGCTCCTACAATGAGCAGTTCTTC. Encoded protein: CASARRGGSYNEQFF. This chain links TRBV5-4 with TRBJ2-1; 8 nucleotides align to TRBD2. CDR1 SGHNT and CDR2 YYREEE come from the germline V gene (reference sequence). This CDR3 is built from 15 residues. V shed 7 bases and J 0 bases; nucleotides not matched to a gene: 6.